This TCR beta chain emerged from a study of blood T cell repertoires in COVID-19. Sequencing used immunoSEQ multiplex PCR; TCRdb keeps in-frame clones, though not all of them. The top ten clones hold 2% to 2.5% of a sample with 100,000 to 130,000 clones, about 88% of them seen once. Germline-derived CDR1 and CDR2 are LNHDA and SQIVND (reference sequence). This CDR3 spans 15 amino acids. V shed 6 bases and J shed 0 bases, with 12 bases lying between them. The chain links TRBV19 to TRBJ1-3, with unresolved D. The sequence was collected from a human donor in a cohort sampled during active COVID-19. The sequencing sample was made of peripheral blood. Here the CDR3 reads CASSSTGTSGNTIYF. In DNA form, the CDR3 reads TGTGCCAGTAGCTCGACGGGAACCTCTGGAAACACCATATATTTT.